Only a few counts were recorded for the clone carrying this T cell receptor beta chain. This specimen comes from a study of T-cell reconstitution after alpha-beta-depleted transplantation in children. As it was prepared, the TCRbeta library received unique molecular identifiers. TCRdb processed the PCR reads anew with MiXCR; each CDR3 protein has one entry. The profile covers 350,000 to 400,000 distinct CDR3 sequences, with 10% to 15% appearing a single time and 4% to 5.5% taken by the ten largest. With 10 bases removed from V and 4 bases from J, the gap between germline ends came to 10 bases. CDR3 length equals 12 residues. Germline CDR1 reads MGHDK; CDR2 reads SYGVNS.

V usage is TRBV25-1 and J usage is TRBJ2-2; D call uncertain. Sequences were derived from PBMCs, sampled from the stem cell graft. The receptor was derived from a human donor who donated a stem cell graft to a child with Fanconi anemia. Here the CDR3 reads CATGVVTGELFF. CDR3 nucleotides: TGTGCCACCGGAGTGGTCACCGGGGAGCTGTTTTTT.